Listed here are 8 T cell receptor beta chains from one sample, sequenced in a study of T cells after yellow fever vaccination. Each CDR3 protein gets one entry after TCRdb re-called the 5' RACE reads with MiXCR. Of more than 50,000 distinct CDR3 sequences listed, approximately 5.7% are singletons. Sample: PBMCs, either bulk or a sorted T-cell subset (CD4+, CD8+, memory, or dextramer-sorted; not recorded which), taken on the day of the yellow fever booster vaccination. The receptor source for this set is a man between 18 and 29 years old who received the YFV17D yellow fever vaccine.

This clonotype has a count of ten or more. The V and J genes are TRBV29-1 and TRBJ2-7; the D gene could be TRBD1 or TRBD2 (5 bases each). V lost 8 bases and J lost 2, with 19 bases in between. Germline values: CDR1 SQVTM, CDR2 ANQGSEA. This CDR3 is 14 amino acids long. The DNA for the CDR3 is TGCAGCCCCGAAGGGACCGAGGTGACCTACGAGCAGTACTTC. Translated: CSPEGTEVTYEQYF.

This clonotype was seen only a few times. The CDR3 coding sequence is TGCGCCAGCAGTCTAACAAGGGGGTTCGGGGAGCTGTTTTTT. As protein: CASSLTRGFGELFF. The rearrangement links TRBV5-1 to TRBJ2-2; D possibly corresponds to TRBD1 (6 bases). CDR1 and CDR2 (germline): SGHRS, YFSETQ. Trimming stripped 5 bases from V and 7 bases from J, with 15 bases between. The CDR3 has 14 residues.

The rearrangement joins TRBV6-5 to TRBJ1-5; no clear D. CDR1 is MNHEY, CDR2 SVGAGI, per germline. This CDR3 region has 14 residues. V lost 6 bases, J lost 4 bases, and 13 bases lay in between. The CDR3 protein is CASSTTASNQPQHF. CDR3 coding DNA: TGTGCCAGCAGCACCACGGCCTCGAATCAGCCCCAGCATTTT.

This clonotype was counted between two and nine times. The chain recombines TRBV7-6 with TRBJ1-2; perhaps TRBD1 as D (5 bases). Germline CDR1 SGHVS, CDR2 FNYEAQ. Trimming removed 1 base from V and 4 bases from J, with 7 bases in between. This CDR3 has 13 residues. The CDR3 DNA sequence: TGTGCCAGCAGCTTAGGAGGGACCTATGGCTACACCTTC. Translated, it gives CASSLGGTYGYTF.

The sample holds many counts of this clonotype. The CDR3 nucleotides read TGCGCCAGCAGCCAACTGGCGGCCAACGTCCTGACTTTC. Translating gives CASSQLAANVLTF. The V and J genes are TRBV4-1 and TRBJ2-6; no reliable D call. The CDR3 is 13 amino acids. Germline V gene lookup returns CDR1 MGHRA and CDR2 YSYEKL. The V and J ends lost 2 bases and 6 bases respectively, with 5 bases between them.

This clonotype was detected many times. CDR3 residues: CASSVLPQVEEDEQFF. The DNA for the CDR3 is TGTGCCAGCAGCGTACTGCCCCAAGTCGAGGAAGATGAGCAGTTCTTC. The chain links TRBV9 to TRBJ2-1, with no clear D. The germline V and J ends were trimmed by 1 base and 8 bases, with 19 bases remaining between them. There are 16 residues in the CDR3. Per germline, CDR1 SGDLS and CDR2 YYNGEE.

The V and J genes are TRBV6-4 and TRBJ2-3; no clear D. The CDR3 covers 11 residues. The V and J ends lost 2 bases and 8 bases respectively, with 5 bases between them. Germline V gene lookup returns CDR1 MRHNA and CDR2 SNTAGT. Here the CDR3 DNA reads TGTGCCAGCAGTGACGGCTTTACGCAGTATTTT. Translating it yields CASSDGFTQYF.

The CDR3 region has the DNA TGTGCCAGCAGCTTAGGGTGGGCGGATACGCAGTATTTT. It specifies CASSLGWADTQYF. The rearrangement links TRBV5-6 to TRBJ2-3; unclear D gene. Germline-derived CDR1 and CDR2 are SGHDT and YYEEEE. The CDR3 is made up of 13 amino acids. Trimming cost V 2 bases and J 6 bases, with 10 bases left between them.